These T cell receptor beta chains were read from a single sample in a study of cytomegalovirus exposure and HLA in healthy donors. Clones were read by immunoSEQ multiplex PCR, and TCRdb kept only the in-frame ones, dropping some. The sample consists of more than 110,000 clones, around 80% of them appearing once. Material for sequencing was PBMCs. The receptors originated from a man between 35 and 55 years old in good health and CMV-seropositive. Each CDR3 is given with its conserved first and last residue. Each record gives: CDR3 length, V gene, clone size, J gene, D gene, CDR3 protein, CDR3 DNA. D genes are given only for firm matches. The size field is filled for only some rows; it gives once, few, many or a size class.

>13|TRBV27|few|TRBJ2-7|TRBD2
CASSSSGAYEQYF
TGTGCCAGCAGTTCCAGCGGGGCCTACGAGCAGTACTTC
>18|TRBV14|.|TRBJ1-4|.
CASSQETPLTGVNEKLFF
TGTGCCAGCAGCCAAGAAACCCCCCTGACAGGTGTCAATGAAAAACTGTTTTTT
>17|TRBV5-4|.|TRBJ2-1|TRBD2
CASSSGLAQSSYNEQFF
TGTGCCAGCAGCTCCGGACTAGCGCAGAGCTCCTACAATGAGCAGTTCTTC
>17|TRBV19|.|TRBJ2-7|TRBD1
CASSKIPDRGQPYEQYF
TGTGCCAGTAGTAAGATACCCGACAGGGGCCAACCCTACGAGCAGTACTTC
>12|TRBV19|few|TRBJ1-3|.
CASSQGGNTIYF
TGTGCCAGTTCCCAGGGAGGAAACACCATATATTTT
>18|TRBV29-1|few|TRBJ1-2|TRBD1
CSVEDRRETGGYNYGYTF
TGCAGCGTTGAAGATCGGAGGGAGACAGGGGGATATAACTATGGCTACACCTTC
>16|TRBV4-2|few|TRBJ2-3|TRBD2
CASSHTLAGVTDTQYF
TGTGCCAGCAGCCACACCCTAGCGGGAGTTACAGATACGCAGTATTTT
>13|TRBV5-6|.|TRBJ2-1|TRBD2
CASRAWGGAEQFF
TGTGCCAGCAGAGCTTGGGGGGGTGCGGAGCAGTTCTTC
>13|TRBV6-6|.|TRBJ1-1|.
CASSYKSGVEAFF
TGTGCCAGCAGTTACAAGTCGGGGGTTGAAGCTTTCTTT
>11|TRBV7-2|.|TRBJ2-7|.
CASSLIEEQYF
TGTGCCAGCAGCCTAATCGAAGAGCAGTACTTC
>15|TRBV13|.|TRBJ1-2|.
CASYVGGITGHGYTF
TGTGCCAGCTACGTAGGAGGGATCACCGGACATGGCTACACCTTC
>15|TRBV5-1|.|TRBJ2-3|TRBD2
CASSLLAASTDTQYF
TGCGCCAGCAGCCTACTAGCGGCAAGCACAGATACGCAGTATTTT
>15|TRBV4-1|.|TRBJ2-7|TRBD2
CASSQDLGGTYEQYF
TGCGCCAGCAGCCAAGATTTGGGAGGGACCTACGAGCAGTACTTC
>15|TRBV4-2|few|TRBJ2-1|.
CASSQSRDSGNEQFF
TGTGCCAGCAGCCAATCCCGGGACTCTGGGAATGAGCAGTTCTTC
>14|TRBV7-9|once|TRBJ2-7|TRBD2
CASRMAGEAYEQYF
TGTGCCAGCAGGATGGCGGGAGAAGCCTACGAGCAGTACTTC
>13|TRBV6-6|.|TRBJ2-7|.
CASSSTALYEQYF
TGTGCCAGCAGTTCGACAGCCCTATACGAGCAGTACTTC
>16|TRBV5-8|.|TRBJ1-2|TRBD1
CASSFPGQGSNYGYTF
TGTGCCAGCAGCTTCCCTGGACAGGGTTCTAACTATGGCTACACCTTC
>16|TRBV7-2|few|TRBJ2-7|TRBD2
CASSLYGGSGYYEQYF
TGTGCCAGCAGCTTATATGGCGGGAGTGGGTACTACGAGCAGTACTTC
>13|TRBV7-2|once|TRBJ2-5|.
CASSWERVETQYF
TGTGCCAGCAGCTGGGAGCGGGTGGAGACCCAGTACTTC
>19|TRBV7-9|.|TRBJ2-2|TRBD2
CASSSGKGLAAKNTGELFF
TGTGCCAGCAGCTCAGGAAAGGGACTAGCGGCGAAGAACACCGGGGAGCTGTTTTTT
>13|TRBV5-6|.|TRBJ2-5|.
CASSLGGKETQYF
TGTGCCAGCAGCTTAGGAGGAAAGGAGACCCAGTACTTC
>12|TRBV7-9|.|TRBJ1-5|TRBD1
CASSPGPGQQHF
TGTGCCAGCAGCCCAGGCCCGGGACAGCAGCATTTT
>14|TRBV5-1|few|TRBJ1-2|.
CASSLDSSFRGYTF
TGCGCCAGCAGCTTGGACAGCTCCTTCCGGGGCTACACCTTC
>16|TRBV6-1|.|TRBJ1-1|.
CASSDEQGSRNTEAFF
TGTGCCAGCAGTGATGAACAGGGTTCCCGTAACACTGAAGCTTTCTTT
>16|TRBV7-6|.|TRBJ2-5|TRBD2
CASSLGLAGGFETQYF
TGTGCCAGCAGCTTAGGTCTCGCGGGGGGGTTTGAGACCCAGTACTTC
>13|TRBV7-6|.|TRBJ1-5|.
CASSRNRDQPQHF
TGTGCCAGCAGCCGCAACAGGGATCAGCCCCAGCATTTT
>13|TRBV30|.|TRBJ2-1|.
CAWTENASNEQFF
TGTGCCTGGACCGAGAACGCTAGCAATGAGCAGTTCTTC
>13|TRBV7-2|.|TRBJ1-1|.
CASSLGRNTEAFF
TGTGCCAGCAGCTTAGGCAGGAACACTGAAGCTTTCTTT
>17|TRBV6-1|.|TRBJ1-2|.
CASSVTRQAPLLYGYTF
TGTGCCAGCAGTGTAACAAGACAGGCCCCCCTTTTATATGGCTACACCTTC
>13|TRBV10-3|.|TRBJ2-1|.
CAISGNSYNEQFF
TGTGCCATCAGTGGGAACAGCTACAATGAGCAGTTCTTC
>17|TRBV15|.|TRBJ1-1|.
CATSRTAADRQNTEAFF
TGTGCCACCAGCAGAACAGCGGCGGACCGACAGAACACTGAAGCTTTCTTT
>15|TRBV2|.|TRBJ2-7|TRBD2
CASRAPGLGNYEQYF
TGTGCCAGCAGGGCCCCCGGACTAGGGAACTACGAGCAGTACTTC
>14|TRBV10-3|.|TRBJ1-5|.
CAIGQGADHQPQHF
TGTGCCATCGGGCAAGGGGCCGACCATCAGCCCCAGCATTTT
>15|TRBV19|.|TRBJ1-2|TRBD1
CASSIQGQGALGYTF
TGTGCCAGTAGTATTCAGGGACAGGGGGCGCTTGGCTACACCTTC
>18|TRBV18|.|TRBJ2-3|TRBD2
CASSPEGPASGFRDTQYF
TGTGCCAGCTCACCGGAAGGCCCGGCTAGCGGCTTTAGAGATACGCAGTATTTT
>15|TRBV5-6|.|TRBJ2-5|TRBD1
CASSLPPGQPETQYF
TGTGCCAGCAGCCTTCCGCCGGGACAGCCAGAGACCCAGTACTTC
>17|TRBV7-9|.|TRBJ1-1|TRBD1
CASSPPGDSRLNTEAFF
TGTGCCAGCAGCCCCCCGGGGGACAGCAGACTGAACACTGAAGCTTTCTTT
>14|TRBV6-5|.|TRBJ1-4|TRBD1
CASSYEGGGEKLFF
TGTGCCAGCAGTTACGAAGGGGGCGGTGAAAAACTGTTTTTT
>17|TRBV13|.|TRBJ2-3|.
CASSLRAKDSSTDTQYF
TGTGCCAGCAGCTTAAGGGCCAAGGACAGTAGCACAGATACGCAGTATTTT
>15|TRBV5-6|.|TRBJ1-5|.
CASSNVDRDEQPQHF
TGTGCCAGCAGCAACGTTGACAGAGATGAACAGCCCCAGCATTTT
>17|TRBV5-6|once|TRBJ2-3|TRBD1
CASSIIWTGKGADTQYF
TGTGCCAGCAGCATCATCTGGACAGGGAAGGGGGCAGATACGCAGTATTTT
>14|TRBV7-9|.|TRBJ1-2|TRBD1
CASSQMGQGSGYTF
TGTGCCAGCAGCCAAATGGGACAGGGATCTGGCTACACCTTC
>14|TRBV5-1|.|TRBJ2-7|.
CASSLDSGSYEQYF
TGCGCCAGCAGCTTGGACAGCGGATCCTACGAGCAGTACTTC
>13|TRBV30|once|TRBJ1-5|.
CAWGQSSNQPQHF
TGTGCCTGGGGACAAAGTAGCAATCAGCCCCAGCATTTT
>17|TRBV12-2|.|TRBJ1-1|.
CASRLSGTLPMNTEAFF
TGTGCAAGTCGCTTAAGTGGGACACTGCCTATGAACACTGAAGCTTTCTTT
>15|TRBV18|.|TRBJ1-5|TRBD1
CASSPTGGSNQPQHF
TGTGCCAGCTCACCGACAGGGGGAAGCAATCAGCCCCAGCATTTT
>15|TRBV27|.|TRBJ1-4|.
CASSLGGRRGEKLFF
TGTGCCAGCAGTTTGGGCGGAAGGAGGGGTGAAAAACTGTTTTTT
>15|TRBV4-3|.|TRBJ2-1|.
CASSQVRFPYNEQFF
TGCGCCAGCAGCCAAGTCAGGTTCCCCTACAATGAGCAGTTCTTC
>16|TRBV6-5|.|TRBJ2-7|TRBD1
CASSYHTLGQGGEQYF
TGTGCCAGCAGTTACCATACCCTGGGACAGGGAGGCGAGCAGTACTTC
>12|TRBV6-5|.|TRBJ2-5|.
CASSYAGSKQYF
TGTGCCAGCAGTTACGCAGGGTCAAAGCAGTACTTC
>14|TRBV30|.|TRBJ2-3|.
CAWSLKASADTQYF
TGTGCCTGGAGCCTCAAGGCTAGCGCAGATACGCAGTATTTT
>16|TRBV21-1|.|TRBJ2-7|.
CASSKASGGPHVEQYF
TGTGCCAGCAGCAAAGCAAGCGGGGGACCGCACGTAGAGCAGTACTTC
>16|TRBV6-1|.|TRBJ1-1|.
CASSVRGGARNTEAFF
TGTGCCAGCAGTGTAAGAGGGGGTGCAAGGAACACTGAAGCTTTCTTT
>14|TRBV9|.|TRBJ2-7|TRBD1
CASSVGQGAYEQYF
TGTGCCAGCAGCGTGGGACAGGGGGCCTACGAGCAGTACTTC
>18|TRBV7-2|.|TRBJ2-5|.
CASSPHHIDAWGRETQYF
TGTGCCAGCAGCCCACACCACATTGATGCTTGGGGGCGGGAGACCCAGTACTTC
>12|TRBV15|few|TRBJ2-1|TRBD1
CATSREYRGRFF
TGTGCCACCAGCAGAGAGTACAGGGGACGCTTCTTC
>11|TRBV9|.|TRBJ1-1|.
CASSVYPEAFF
TGTGCCAGCAGCGTGTATCCTGAAGCTTTCTTT